A single T cell receptor beta chain is shown here with its context. Its cognate antigen is unknown. The data stem from a study of cytomegalovirus exposure and HLA in healthy donors. Notes on the study in general: Most TCRs appeared rarely, but some public TCRs recurred in many donors. Through in vitro validation, three CMV-associated chains were shown to be specific for CMV antigens.

Clones were read by immunoSEQ multiplex PCR, and TCRdb kept only the in-frame ones, dropping some. The sample holds about 270,000 clones, around 86% seen once. CDR1 is SQVTM, CDR2 ANQGSEA, per germline. Trimming shortened V by 5 bases and J by 0 bases, and 11 bases separated the two germline ends. CDR3 length: 13 residues. The chain couples TRBV29-1 to TRBJ2-7; no reliable D call. Specimen: PBMCs. This TCR came from a woman aged 18-29 years in good health and CMV-seronegative. In DNA form, the CDR3 reads TGCAGCGTTCTCGAGCCGAGCTCCTACGAGCAGTACTTC. As protein: CSVLEPSSYEQYF.